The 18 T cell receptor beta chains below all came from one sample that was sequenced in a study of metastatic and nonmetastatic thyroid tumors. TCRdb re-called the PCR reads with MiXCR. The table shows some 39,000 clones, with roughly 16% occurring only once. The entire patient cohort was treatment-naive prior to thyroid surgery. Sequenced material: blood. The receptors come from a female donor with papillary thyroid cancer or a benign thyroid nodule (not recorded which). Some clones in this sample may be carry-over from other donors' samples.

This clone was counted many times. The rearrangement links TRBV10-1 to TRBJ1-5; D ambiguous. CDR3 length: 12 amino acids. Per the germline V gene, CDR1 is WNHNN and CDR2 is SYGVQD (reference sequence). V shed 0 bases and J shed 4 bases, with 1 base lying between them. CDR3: CASSESNQPQHF. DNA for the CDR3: TGCGCCAGCAGTGAGTCAAATCAGCCCCAGCATTTT.

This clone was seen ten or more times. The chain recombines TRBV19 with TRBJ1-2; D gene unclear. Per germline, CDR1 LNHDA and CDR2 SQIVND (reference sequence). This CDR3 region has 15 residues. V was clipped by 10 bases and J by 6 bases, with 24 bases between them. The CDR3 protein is CATAPKRSLLDGYTF. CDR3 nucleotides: TGTGCCACGGCCCCCAAGAGAAGTCTCCTGGATGGCTACACCTTC. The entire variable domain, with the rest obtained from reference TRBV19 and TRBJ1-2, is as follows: DGGITQSPKYLFRKEGQNVTLSCEQNLNHDAMYWYRQDPGQGLRLIYYSQIVNDFQKGDIAEGYSVSREKKESFPLTVTSAQKNPTAFYLCATAPKRSLLDGYTFGSGTRLTVV.

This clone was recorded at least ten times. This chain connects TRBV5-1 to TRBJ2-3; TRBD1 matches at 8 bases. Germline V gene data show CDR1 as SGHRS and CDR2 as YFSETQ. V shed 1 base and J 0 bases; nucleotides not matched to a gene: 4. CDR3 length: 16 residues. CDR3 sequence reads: CASSLQGTGSTDTQYF. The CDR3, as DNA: TGCGCCAGCAGCTTGCAAGGGACAGGTAGCACAGATACGCAGTATTTT.

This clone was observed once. In nucleotides, the CDR3 is TGTGCCAGCTCACCCCTGGACAGGGGAAATTCACCCCTCCACTTT. This codes for CASSPLDRGNSPLHF. The chain joins TRBV18 to TRBJ1-6; 9 bases are a match to TRBD1. CDR3 size: 15 residues. Unmatched junction bases numbered 4, after V lost 3 bases and J lost 7 bases. Germline assignment: CDR1 KGHSH and CDR2 LQKENI.

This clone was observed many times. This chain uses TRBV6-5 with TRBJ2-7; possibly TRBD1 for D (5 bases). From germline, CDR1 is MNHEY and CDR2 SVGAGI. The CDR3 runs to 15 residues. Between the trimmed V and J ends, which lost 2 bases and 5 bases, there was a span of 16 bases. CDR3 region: CASSYARDLGHEQYF. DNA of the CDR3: TGTGCCAGCAGTTACGCCAGGGATCTAGGTCACGAGCAGTACTTC.

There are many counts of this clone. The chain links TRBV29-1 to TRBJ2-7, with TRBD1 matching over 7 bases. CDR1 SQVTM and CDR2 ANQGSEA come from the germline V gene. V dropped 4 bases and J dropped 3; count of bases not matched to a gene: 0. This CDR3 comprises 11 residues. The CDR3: CSVGDSYEQYF. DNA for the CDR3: TGCAGCGTTGGGGACAGCTACGAGCAGTACTTC.

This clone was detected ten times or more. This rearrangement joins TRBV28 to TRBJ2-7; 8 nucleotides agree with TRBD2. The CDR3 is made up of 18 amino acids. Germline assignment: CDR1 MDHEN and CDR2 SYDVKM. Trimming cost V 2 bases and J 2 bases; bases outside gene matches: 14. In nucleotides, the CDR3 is TGTGCCAGCAGTTTACCCCCCCCGACGGGAGGGGGGCCCTACGAGCAGTACTTC. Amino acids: CASSLPPPTGGGPYEQYF.

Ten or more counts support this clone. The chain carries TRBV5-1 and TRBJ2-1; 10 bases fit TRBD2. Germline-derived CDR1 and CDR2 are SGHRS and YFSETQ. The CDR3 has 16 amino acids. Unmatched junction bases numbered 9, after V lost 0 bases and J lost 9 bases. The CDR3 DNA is TGCGCCAGCAGCTTGGAAAATGCACTAGCGGGATCTGAGCAGTTCTTC. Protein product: CASSLENALAGSEQFF.

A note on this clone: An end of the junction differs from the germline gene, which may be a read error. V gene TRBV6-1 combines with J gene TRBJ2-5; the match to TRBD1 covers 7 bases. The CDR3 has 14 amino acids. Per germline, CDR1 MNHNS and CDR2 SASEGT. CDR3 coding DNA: TGTGCCAGCAGGACGGGACAGATCCAAGAGACCCAGTGCTTC. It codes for CASRTGQIQETQCF.

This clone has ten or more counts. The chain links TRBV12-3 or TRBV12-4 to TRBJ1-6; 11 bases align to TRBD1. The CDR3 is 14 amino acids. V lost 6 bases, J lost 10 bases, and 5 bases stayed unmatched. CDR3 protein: CASRGTGGLSPLHF. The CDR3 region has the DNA TGTGCCAGCAGGGGGACAGGGGGATTATCACCCCTCCACTTT.

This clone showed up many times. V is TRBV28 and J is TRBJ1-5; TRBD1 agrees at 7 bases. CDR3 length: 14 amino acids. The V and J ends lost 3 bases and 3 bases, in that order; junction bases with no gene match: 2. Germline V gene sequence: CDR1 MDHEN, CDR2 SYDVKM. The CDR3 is CASSLGTDNQPQHF. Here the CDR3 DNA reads TGTGCCAGCAGTTTGGGGACAGACAATCAGCCCCAGCATTTT.

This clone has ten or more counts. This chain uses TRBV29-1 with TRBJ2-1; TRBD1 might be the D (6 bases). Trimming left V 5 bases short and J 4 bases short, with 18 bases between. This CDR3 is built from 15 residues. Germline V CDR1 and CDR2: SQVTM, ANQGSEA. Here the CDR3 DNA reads TGCAGCGTTCGGGGCGGCAGGGACATTTACAATGAGCAGTTCTTC. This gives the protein CSVRGGRDIYNEQFF.

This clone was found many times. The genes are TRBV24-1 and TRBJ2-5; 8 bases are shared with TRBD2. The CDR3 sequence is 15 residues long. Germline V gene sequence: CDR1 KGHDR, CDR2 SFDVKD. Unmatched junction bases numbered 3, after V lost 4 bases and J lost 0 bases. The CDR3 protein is CATSDTSGDQETQYF. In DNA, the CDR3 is TGTGCCACCAGTGACACTAGCGGTGACCAAGAGACCCAGTACTTC.

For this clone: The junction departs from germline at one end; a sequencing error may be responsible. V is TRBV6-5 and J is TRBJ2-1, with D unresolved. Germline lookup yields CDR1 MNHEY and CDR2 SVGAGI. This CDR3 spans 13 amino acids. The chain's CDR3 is CVSSYSDHVTRFF. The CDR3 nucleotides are TGTGTCAGCAGTTACTCGGACCATGTGACCCGCTTCTTC.

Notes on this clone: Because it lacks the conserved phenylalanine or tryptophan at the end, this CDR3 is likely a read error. For the CDR3, the DNA is TGTGCCAGCAGTTACCGACGACCGGGACAGGGAAAGTCACCCCTCCACTCT. Its protein product is CASSYRRPGQGKSPLHS. V usage is TRBV25-1 and J usage is TRBJ1-6, with TRBD1 matching 9 bases. Germline V gene lookup returns CDR1 MGHDK and CDR2 SYGVNS. The CDR3 loop spans 17 amino acids. J was trimmed by 10 bases and V by 5 bases; bases with no gene match: 15.

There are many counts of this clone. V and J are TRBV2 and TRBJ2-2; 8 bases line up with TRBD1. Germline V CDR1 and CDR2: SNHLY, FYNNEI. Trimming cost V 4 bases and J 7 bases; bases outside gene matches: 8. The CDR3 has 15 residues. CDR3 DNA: TGTGCCAGCAGTGTATCGGCAGGGGGCAACGGGGAGCTGTTTTTT. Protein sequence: CASSVSAGGNGELFF.

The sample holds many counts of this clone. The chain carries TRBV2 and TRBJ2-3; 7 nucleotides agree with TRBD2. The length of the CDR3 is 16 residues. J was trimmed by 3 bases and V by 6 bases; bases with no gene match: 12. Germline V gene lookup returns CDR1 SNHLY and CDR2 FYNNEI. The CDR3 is CASSKSGREATDTQYF. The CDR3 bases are TGTGCCAGCAGCAAAAGCGGCCGGGAGGCGACAGATACGCAGTATTTT.

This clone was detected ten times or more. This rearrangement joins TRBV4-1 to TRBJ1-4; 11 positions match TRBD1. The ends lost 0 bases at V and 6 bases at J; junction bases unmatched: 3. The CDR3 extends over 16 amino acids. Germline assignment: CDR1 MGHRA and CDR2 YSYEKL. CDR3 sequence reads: CASSQEGTGGDEKLFF. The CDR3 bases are TGCGCCAGCAGCCAAGAAGGGACAGGGGGGGATGAAAAACTGTTTTTT.